Reported below is one T cell receptor beta chain. The sample belongs to a study of blood T cell repertoires in COVID-19. Across the study: The United States, Italy and Spain were the sources of the acute and convalescent COVID-19 samples. The analysed material was cDNA or gDNA that came from T cells, B-cell-depleted T cells, or PBMCs.

In the original processing: Amplified reference gene primers provided the basis for estimating nucleated cell counts. Only in-frame clones appear in the TCRdb table, and some are missing; sequencing was by immunoSEQ multiplex PCR. V and J calls plus clone size are reproduced from that table; the DNA served to infer D and trimming. This table holds 200,000 to 250,000 clones, approximately 86% found once. Trimming stripped 0 bases from V and 7 bases from J, with 16 bases between. The germline V gene has CDR1 LNHDA and CDR2 SQIVND (reference sequence). The CDR3 is 17 residues long. The genes are TRBV19 and TRBJ1-6; the D is unclear. This clonotype originated in a woman in her sixties who had recovered from COVID-19. The material sequenced was peripheral blood. CDR3 coding DNA: TGTGCCAGTAGTATAGATCTTTTAGCGGCCCCAAATTCACCCCTCCACTTT. Encoded protein: CASSIDLLAAPNSPLHF.